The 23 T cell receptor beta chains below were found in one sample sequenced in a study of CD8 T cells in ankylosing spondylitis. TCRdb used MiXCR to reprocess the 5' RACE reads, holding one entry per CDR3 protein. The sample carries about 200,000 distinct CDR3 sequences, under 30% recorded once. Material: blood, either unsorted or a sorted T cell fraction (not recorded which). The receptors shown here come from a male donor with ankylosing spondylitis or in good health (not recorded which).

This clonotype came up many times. Here the CDR3 reads CASSLGTVGPPREQYF. CDR3 nucleotides: TGCGCCAGCAGCTTGGGGACTGTGGGACCTCCGAGAGAGCAGTACTTC. The rearrangement links TRBV5-1 to TRBJ2-7; D possibly matches TRBD1 or TRBD2 (5 bases each). CDR3 length equals 16 residues. Germline V gives CDR1 SGHRS, CDR2 YFSETQ. Trimming left V 0 bases short and J 7 bases short, with 20 bases between. Based on the CDR3 plus reference TRBV5-1 and TRBJ2-7, the full variable domain is KAGVTQTPRYLIKTRGQQVTLSCSPISGHRSVSWYQQTPGQGLQFLFEYFSETQRNKGNFPGRFSGRQFSNSRSEMNVSTLELGDSALYLCASSLGTVGPPREQYFGPGTRLTVT.

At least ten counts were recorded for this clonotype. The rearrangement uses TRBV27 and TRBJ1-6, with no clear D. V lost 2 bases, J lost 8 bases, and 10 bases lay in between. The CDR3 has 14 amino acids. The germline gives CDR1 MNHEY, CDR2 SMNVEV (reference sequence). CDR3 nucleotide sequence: TGTGCCAGCAGTTTAAAGGGCGATCATTCACCCCTCCACTTT. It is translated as CASSLKGDHSPLHF.

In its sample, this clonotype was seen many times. As DNA, the CDR3 is TGCAGCGTCTCGGGGAATTTGAACACTGAAGCTTTCTTT. It codes for CSVSGNLNTEAFF. The chain uses TRBV29-1 and TRBJ1-1; D is undetermined. Germline CDR1 and CDR2: SQVTM and ANQGSEA. The CDR3 sequence is 13 residues long. Trimming removed 6 bases from V and 0 bases from J, with 11 bases in between.

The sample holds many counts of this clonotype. The CDR3 reads CASSWSARGFGAFF. The CDR3 nucleotides read TGTGCCAGCAGCTGGTCCGCCAGGGGGTTCGGAGCTTTCTTT. V and J are TRBV12-3 or TRBV12-4 and TRBJ1-1; TRBD1 aligns across 7 bases. The CDR3 is 14 residues long. V trimming: 6 bases; J trimming: 10 bases; junction bases outside the gene matches: 14.

The CDR3 region is CASSKGLAGGEQYF. DNA of the CDR3: TGTGCCAGCTCAAAAGGACTAGCGGGCGGCGAGCAGTACTTC. The V call is TRBV18, the J call TRBJ2-7; 11 bases are a match to TRBD2. The germline CDR1 and CDR2 sequences are KGHSH and LQKENI. This CDR3 has 14 amino acids. The ends lost 5 bases at V and 6 bases at J; junction bases unmatched: 6.

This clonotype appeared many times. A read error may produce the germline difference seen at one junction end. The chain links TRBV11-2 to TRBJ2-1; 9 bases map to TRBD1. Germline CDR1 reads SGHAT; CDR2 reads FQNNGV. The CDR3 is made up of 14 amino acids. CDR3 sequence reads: CASSQGGTGNEQFF. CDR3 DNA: TGTGCCAGCAGCCAGGGCGGGACAGGGAATGAGCAATTCTTC.

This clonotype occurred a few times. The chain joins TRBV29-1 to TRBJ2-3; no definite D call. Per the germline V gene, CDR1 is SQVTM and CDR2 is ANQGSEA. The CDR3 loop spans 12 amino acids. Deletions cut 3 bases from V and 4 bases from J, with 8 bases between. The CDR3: CSVEEFPDTQYF. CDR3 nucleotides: TGCAGCGTTGAGGAATTTCCAGATACGCAGTATTTT.

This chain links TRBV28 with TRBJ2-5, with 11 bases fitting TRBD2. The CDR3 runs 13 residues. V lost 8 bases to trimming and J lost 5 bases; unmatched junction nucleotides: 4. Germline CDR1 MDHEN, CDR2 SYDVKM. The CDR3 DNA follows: TGTGCCAGCGCGGGACTAGCGGCTGAGACCCAGTACTTC. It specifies CASAGLAAETQYF. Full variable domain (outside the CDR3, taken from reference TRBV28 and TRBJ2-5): DVKVTQSSRYLVKRTGEKVFLECVQDMDHENMFWYRQDPGLGLRLIYFSYDVKMKEKGDIPEGYSVSREKKERFSLILESASTNQTSMYLCASAGLAAETQYFGPGTRLLVL.

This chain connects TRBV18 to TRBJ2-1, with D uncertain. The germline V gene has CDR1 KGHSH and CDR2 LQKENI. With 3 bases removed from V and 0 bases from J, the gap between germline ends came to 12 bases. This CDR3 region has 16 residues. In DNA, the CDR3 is TGTGCCAGCTCACCGATGGCACCTACCTCCTACAATGAGCAGTTCTTC. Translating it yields CASSPMAPTSYNEQFF. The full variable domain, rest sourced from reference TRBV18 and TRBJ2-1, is NAGVMQNPRHLVRRRGQEARLRCSPMKGHSHVYWYRQLPEEGLKFMVYLQKENIIDESGMPKERFSAEFPKEGPSILRIQQVVRGDSAAYFCASSPMAPTSYNEQFFGPGTRLTVL.

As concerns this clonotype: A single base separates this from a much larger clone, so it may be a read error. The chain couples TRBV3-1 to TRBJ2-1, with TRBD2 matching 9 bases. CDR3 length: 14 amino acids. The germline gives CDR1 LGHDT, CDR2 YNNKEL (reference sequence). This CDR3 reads CASSQGLADNKQFF. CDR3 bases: TGTGCCAGCAGCCAAGGACTAGCGGACAATAAGCAGTTCTTC.

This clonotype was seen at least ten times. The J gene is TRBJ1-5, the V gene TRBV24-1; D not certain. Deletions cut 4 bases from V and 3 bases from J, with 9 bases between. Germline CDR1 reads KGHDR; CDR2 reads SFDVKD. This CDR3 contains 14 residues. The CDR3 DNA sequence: TGTGCCACCAGTGACCCCGGTTTCAATCAGCCCCAGCATTTT. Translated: CATSDPGFNQPQHF.

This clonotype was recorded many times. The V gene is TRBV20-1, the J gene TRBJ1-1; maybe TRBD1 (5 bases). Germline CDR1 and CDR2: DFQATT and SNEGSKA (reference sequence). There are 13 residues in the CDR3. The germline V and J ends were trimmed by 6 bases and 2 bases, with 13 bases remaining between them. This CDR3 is CSARIRVNTEAFF. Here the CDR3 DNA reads TGCAGTGCCAGAATCAGGGTTAACACTGAAGCTTTCTTT.

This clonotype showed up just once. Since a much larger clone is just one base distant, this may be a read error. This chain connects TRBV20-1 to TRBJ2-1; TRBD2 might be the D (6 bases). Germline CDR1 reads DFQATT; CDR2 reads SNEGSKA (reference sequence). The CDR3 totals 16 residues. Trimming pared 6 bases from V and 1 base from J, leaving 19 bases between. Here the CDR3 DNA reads TGCAGTGCGAACAGACGGGAGAGCCGTTCCTACAATGAGCAGTTCTTC. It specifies CSANRRESRSYNEQFF.

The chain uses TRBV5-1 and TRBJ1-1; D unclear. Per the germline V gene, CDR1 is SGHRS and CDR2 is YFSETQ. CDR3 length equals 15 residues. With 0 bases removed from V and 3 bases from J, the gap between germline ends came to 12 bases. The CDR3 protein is CASSLVGDRDTEAFF. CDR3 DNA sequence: TGCGCCAGCAGCTTGGTTGGGGATCGGGACACTGAAGCTTTCTTT. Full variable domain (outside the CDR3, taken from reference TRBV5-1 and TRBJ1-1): KAGVTQTPRYLIKTRGQQVTLSCSPISGHRSVSWYQQTPGQGLQFLFEYFSETQRNKGNFPGRFSGRQFSNSRSEMNVSTLELGDSALYLCASSLVGDRDTEAFFGQGTRLTVV.

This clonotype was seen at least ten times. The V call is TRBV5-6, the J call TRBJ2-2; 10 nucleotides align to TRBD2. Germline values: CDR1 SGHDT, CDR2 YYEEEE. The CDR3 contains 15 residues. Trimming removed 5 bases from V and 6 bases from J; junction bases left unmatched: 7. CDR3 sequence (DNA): TGTGCCAGCAGGCGACGCAGCGGGAGGGCCGGGGAGCTGTTTTTT. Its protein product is CASRRRSGRAGELFF. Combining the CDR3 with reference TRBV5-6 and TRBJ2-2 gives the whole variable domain DAGVTQSPTHLIKTRGQQVTLRCSPKSGHDTVSWYQQALGQGPQFIFQYYEEEERQRGNFPDRFSGHQFPNYSSELNVNALLLGDSALYLCASRRRSGRAGELFFGEGSRLTVL.

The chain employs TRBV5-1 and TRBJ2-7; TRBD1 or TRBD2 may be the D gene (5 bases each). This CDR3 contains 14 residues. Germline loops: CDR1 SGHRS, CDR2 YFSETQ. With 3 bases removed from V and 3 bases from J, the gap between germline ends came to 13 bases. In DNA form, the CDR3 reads TGCGCCAGCAGCTGGGGGAGTACCGGCTACGAGCAGTACTTC. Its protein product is CASSWGSTGYEQYF.

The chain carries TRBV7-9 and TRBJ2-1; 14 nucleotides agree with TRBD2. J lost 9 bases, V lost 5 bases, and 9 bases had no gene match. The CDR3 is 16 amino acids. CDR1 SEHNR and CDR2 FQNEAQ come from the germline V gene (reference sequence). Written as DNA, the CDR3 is TGTGCCAGCAGCGCTCCGGGACTAGCGGGAGTGGTTGAGCAGTTCTTC. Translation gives CASSAPGLAGVVEQFF. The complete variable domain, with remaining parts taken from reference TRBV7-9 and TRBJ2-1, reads DTGVSQNPRHKITKRGQNVTFRCDPISEHNRLYWYRQTLGQGPEFLTYFQNEAQLEKSRLLSDRFSAERPKGSFSTLEIQRTEQGDSAMYLCASSAPGLAGVVEQFFGPGTRLTVL.

DNA of the CDR3: TGTGCCAGCAGTTTAGGGACTTTGTCCTACGAGCAGTACTTC. It specifies CASSLGTLSYEQYF. The chain carries TRBV12-3 or TRBV12-4 and TRBJ2-7, with D possibly being TRBD2 (5 bases). V lost 1 base to trimming and J lost 1 base, with 8 bases between them. This CDR3 has 14 residues.

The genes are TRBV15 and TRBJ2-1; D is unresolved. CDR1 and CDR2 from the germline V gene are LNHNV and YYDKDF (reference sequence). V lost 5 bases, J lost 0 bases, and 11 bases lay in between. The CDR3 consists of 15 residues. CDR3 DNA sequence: TGTGCCACCAGCCCCCATCCTAGCTCCTACAATGAGCAGTTCTTC. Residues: CATSPHPSSYNEQFF.

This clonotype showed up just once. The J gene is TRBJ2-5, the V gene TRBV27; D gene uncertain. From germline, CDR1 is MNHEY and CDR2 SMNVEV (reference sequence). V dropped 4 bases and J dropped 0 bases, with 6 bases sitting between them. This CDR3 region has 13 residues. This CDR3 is CASSSIYQETQYF. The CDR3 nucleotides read TGTGCCAGCAGTTCCATTTACCAAGAGACCCAGTACTTC.

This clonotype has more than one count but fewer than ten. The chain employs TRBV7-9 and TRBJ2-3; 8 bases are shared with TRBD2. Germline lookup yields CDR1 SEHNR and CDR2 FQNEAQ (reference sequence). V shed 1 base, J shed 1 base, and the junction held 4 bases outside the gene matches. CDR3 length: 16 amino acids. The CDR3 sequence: CASSLVAGSGTDTQYF. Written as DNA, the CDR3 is TGTGCCAGCAGCTTAGTAGCGGGAAGTGGCACAGATACGCAGTATTTT.

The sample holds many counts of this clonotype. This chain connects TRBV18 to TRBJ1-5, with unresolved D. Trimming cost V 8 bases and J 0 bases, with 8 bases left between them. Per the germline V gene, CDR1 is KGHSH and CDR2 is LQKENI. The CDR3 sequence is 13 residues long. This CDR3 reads CASATHSNQPQHF. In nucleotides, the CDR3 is TGTGCCAGCGCTACTCATAGCAATCAGCCCCAGCATTTT. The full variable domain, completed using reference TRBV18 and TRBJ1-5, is NAGVMQNPRHLVRRRGQEARLRCSPMKGHSHVYWYRQLPEEGLKFMVYLQKENIIDESGMPKERFSAEFPKEGPSILRIQQVVRGDSAAYFCASATHSNQPQHFGDGTRLSIL.

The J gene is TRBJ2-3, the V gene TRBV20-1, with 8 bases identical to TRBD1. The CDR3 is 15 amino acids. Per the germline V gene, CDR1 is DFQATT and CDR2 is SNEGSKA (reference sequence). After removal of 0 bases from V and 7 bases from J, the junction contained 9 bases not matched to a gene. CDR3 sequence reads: CSARDGQGGSNTQYF. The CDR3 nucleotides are TGCAGTGCTAGAGATGGACAGGGAGGTAGTAATACGCAGTATTTT.